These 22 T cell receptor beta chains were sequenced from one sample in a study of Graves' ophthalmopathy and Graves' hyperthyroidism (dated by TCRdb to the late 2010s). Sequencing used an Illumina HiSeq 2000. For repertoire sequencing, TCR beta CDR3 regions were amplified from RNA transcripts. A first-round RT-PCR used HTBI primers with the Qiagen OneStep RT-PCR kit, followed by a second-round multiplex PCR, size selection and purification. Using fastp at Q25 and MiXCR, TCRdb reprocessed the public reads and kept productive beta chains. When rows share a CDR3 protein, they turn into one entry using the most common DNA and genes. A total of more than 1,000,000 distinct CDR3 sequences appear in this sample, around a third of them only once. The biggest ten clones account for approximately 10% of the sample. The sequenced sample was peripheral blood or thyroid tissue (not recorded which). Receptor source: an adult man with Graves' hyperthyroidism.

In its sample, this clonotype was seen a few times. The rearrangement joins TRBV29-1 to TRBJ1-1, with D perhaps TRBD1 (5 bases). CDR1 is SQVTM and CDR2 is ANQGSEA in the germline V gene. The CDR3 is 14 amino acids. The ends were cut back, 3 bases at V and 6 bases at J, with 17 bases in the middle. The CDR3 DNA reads TGCAGCGTTGAGTATTGGGTGGAGGGGCCTGAAGCTTTCTTT. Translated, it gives CSVEYWVEGPEAFF.

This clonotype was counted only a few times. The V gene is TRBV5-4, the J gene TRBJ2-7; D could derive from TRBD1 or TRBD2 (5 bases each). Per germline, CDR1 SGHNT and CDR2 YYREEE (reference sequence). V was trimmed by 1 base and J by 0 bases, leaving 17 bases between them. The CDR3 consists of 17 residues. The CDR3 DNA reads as TGTGCCAGCAGCTTGTATACCGGGACCGACAGCTCCTACGAGCAGTACTTC. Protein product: CASSLYTGTDSSYEQYF.

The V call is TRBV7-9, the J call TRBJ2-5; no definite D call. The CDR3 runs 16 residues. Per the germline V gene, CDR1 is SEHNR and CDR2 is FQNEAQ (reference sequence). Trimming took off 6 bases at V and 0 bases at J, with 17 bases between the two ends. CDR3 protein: CASSSSWDVDQETQYF. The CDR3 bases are TGTGCCAGCAGTTCCTCGTGGGATGTAGACCAAGAGACCCAGTACTTC.

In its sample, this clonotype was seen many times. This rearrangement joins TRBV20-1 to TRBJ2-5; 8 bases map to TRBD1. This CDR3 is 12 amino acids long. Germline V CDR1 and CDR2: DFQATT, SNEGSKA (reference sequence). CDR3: CSARTGSETQYF. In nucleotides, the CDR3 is TGCAGCGCGCGGACAGGGTCCGAGACCCAGTACTTC.

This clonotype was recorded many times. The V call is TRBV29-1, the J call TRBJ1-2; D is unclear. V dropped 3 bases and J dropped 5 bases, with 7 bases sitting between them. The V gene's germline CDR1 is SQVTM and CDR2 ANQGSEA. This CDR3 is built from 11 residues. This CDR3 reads CSVDSSYGYTF. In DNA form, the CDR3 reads TGCAGCGTTGACAGCTCTTATGGCTACACCTTC.

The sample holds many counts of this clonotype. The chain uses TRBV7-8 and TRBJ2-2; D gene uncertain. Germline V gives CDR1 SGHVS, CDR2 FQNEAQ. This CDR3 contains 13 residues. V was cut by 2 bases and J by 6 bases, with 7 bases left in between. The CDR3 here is CASSLSNSGELFF. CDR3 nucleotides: TGTGCCAGCAGCTTATCCAATTCCGGGGAGCTGTTTTTT.

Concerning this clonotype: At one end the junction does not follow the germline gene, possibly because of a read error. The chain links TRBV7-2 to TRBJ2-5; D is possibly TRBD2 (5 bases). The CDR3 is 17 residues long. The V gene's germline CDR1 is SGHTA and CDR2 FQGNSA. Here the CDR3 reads CASSRDSQTKRWSTKYF. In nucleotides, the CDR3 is TGTGCCAGCAGCCGAGATTCCCAGACTAAGCGGTGGTCGACCAAGTACTTC.

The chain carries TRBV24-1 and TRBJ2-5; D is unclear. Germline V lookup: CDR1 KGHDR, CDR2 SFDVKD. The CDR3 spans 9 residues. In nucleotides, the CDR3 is TGTGCTAGCTGGGGTACCCAGTACTTC. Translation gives CASWGTQYF.

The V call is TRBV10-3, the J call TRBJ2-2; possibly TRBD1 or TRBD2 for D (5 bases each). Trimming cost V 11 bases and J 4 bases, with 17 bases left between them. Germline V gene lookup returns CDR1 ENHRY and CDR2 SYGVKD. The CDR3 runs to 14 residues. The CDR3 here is CAGGSWGSTGELFF. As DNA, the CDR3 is TGTGCCGGCGGAAGTTGGGGGAGCACCGGGGAGCTGTTTTTT.

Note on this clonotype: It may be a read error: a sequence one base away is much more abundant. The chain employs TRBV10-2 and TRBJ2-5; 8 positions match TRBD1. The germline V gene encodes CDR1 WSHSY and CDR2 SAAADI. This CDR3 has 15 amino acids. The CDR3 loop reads CASSESRQGKETQYF. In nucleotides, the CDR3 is TGTGCCAGCAGTGAGTCGAGACAGGGGAAAGAGACCCAGTACTTC.

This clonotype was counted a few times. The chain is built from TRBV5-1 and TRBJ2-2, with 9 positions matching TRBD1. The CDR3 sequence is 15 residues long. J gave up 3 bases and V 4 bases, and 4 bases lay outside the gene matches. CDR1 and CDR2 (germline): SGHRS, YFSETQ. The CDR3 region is CASSRTGVDTGELFF. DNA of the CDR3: TGCGCCAGCAGCCGGACAGGGGTTGACACCGGGGAGCTGTTTTTT.

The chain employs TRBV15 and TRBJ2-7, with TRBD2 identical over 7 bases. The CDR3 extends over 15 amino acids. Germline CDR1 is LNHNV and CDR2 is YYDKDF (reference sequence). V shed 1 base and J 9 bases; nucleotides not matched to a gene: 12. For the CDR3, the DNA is TGTGCCACCAGCAGAGGCCCTCAAAGTGGCGGGGGGCAGTACTTC. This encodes CATSRGPQSGGGQYF.

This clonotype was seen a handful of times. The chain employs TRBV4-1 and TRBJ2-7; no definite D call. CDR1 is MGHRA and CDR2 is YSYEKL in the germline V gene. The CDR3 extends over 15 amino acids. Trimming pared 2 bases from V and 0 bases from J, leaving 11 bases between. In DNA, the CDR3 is TGCGCCAGCAGCCAAACCCAAACGAGCTCCTACGAGCAGTACTTC. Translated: CASSQTQTSSYEQYF.

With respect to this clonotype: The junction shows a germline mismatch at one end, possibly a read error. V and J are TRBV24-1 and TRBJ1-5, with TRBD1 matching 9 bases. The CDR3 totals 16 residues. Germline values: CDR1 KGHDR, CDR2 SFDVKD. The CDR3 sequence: CVTRGGQGSPGQPQHF. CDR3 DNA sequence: TGTGTCACCCGAGGCGGACAGGGGTCCCCGGGCCAGCCCCAGCATTTT.

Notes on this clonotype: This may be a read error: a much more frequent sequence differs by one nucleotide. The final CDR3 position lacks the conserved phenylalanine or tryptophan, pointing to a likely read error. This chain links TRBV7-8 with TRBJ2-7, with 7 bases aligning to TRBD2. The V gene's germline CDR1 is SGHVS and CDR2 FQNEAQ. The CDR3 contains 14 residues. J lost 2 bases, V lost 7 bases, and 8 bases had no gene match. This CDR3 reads CASTSGIRTYEQYL. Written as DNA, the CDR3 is TGTGCCAGCACCAGCGGGATTAGAACCTACGAGCAGTACCTC.

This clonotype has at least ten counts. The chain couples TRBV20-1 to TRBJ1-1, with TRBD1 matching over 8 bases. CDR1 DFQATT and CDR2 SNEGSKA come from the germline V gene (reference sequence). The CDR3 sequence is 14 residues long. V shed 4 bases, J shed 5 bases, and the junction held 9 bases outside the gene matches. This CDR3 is CSANSRGPGTEAFF. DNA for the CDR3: TGCAGTGCTAATTCCAGGGGGCCGGGAACTGAAGCTTTCTTT.

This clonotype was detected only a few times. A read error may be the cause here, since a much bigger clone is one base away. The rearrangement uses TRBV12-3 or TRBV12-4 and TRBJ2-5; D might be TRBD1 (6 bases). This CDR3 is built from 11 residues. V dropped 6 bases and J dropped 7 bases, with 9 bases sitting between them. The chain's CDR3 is CASRDRLTQYF. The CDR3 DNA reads TGTGCCAGCAGAGACAGGTTGACCCAGTACTTC.

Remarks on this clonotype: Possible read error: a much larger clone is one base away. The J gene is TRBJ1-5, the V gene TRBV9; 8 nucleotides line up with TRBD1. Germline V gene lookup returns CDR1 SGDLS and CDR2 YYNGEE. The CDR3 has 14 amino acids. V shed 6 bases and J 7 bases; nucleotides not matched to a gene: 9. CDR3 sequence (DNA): TGTGCCAGCACTTTCGTCACAGGGGGACAGCCCCAGCATTTT. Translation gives CASTFVTGGQPQHF.

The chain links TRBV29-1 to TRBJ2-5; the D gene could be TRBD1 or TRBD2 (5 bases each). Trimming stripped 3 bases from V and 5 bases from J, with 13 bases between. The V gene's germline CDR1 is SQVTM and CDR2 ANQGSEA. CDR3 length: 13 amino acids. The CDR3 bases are TGCAGCGTTGATATAGGGGAGTCGGAGACCCAGTACTTC. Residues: CSVDIGESETQYF.

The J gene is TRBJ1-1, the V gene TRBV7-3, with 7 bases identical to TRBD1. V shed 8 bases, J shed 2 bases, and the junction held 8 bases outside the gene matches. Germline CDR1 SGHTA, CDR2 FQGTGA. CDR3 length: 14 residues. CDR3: CASGRDSGNTEAFF. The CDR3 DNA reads TGTGCCAGCGGCCGGGACAGTGGAAACACTGAAGCTTTCTTT.

The CDR3 DNA reads TGTGCCAGCAGCTTCCGTGACGTTTATGAAAAACTGTTTTTT. This codes for CASSFRDVYEKLFF. V usage is TRBV7-9 and J usage is TRBJ1-4; no definite D call. The germline CDR1 and CDR2 sequences are SEHNR and FQNEAQ (reference sequence). The CDR3 is made up of 14 amino acids. The V gene lost 3 bases and the J gene lost 6 bases, with 11 bases spanning the gap.

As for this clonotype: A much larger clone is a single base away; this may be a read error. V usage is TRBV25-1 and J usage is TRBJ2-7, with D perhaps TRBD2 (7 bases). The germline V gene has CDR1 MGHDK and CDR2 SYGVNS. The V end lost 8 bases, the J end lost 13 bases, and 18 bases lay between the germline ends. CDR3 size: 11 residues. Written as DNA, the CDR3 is TGTGCCAGCGGCTTAAGGGGGGGACTTTACTTC. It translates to CASGLRGGLYF.